Reported below is one TCR beta chain. Antigen: not known. These data originate in a study of T cells in localized non-small cell lung cancer. Using immunoSEQ multiplex PCR, the repertoire was profiled, and TCRdb retains in-frame clones only, with some absent. The sample shows about 31,000 clones, 94% of them seen only once. The germline gives CDR1 SEHNR, CDR2 FQNEAQ (reference sequence). This CDR3 is 13 amino acids long. Trimming took off 4 bases at V and 3 bases at J, with 10 bases between the two ends. Notes on the study in general: Uninvolved adjacent lung, not tumor, had the highest T cell clonality. Adjacent lung held a median roughly 60 of the top 100 tumor clones.

The starting material was peripheral blood, obtained before any cancer treatment. This chain joins TRBV7-9 and TRBJ2-7; D may be TRBD2 (5 bases). This clonotype originated in a woman aged 35 to 70 with stage I lung adenocarcinoma. CDR3 amino acids: CASSYGIYYEQYF. CDR3 nucleotide sequence: TGTGCCAGCAGCTACGGGATCTACTACGAGCAGTACTTC. The variable domain in full, with the rest retrieved from reference TRBV7-9 and TRBJ2-7, is DTGVSQNPRHKITKRGQNVTFRCDPISEHNRLYWYRQTLGQGPEFLTYFQNEAQLEKSRLLSDRFSAERPKGSFSTLEIQRTEQGDSAMYLCASSYGIYYEQYFGPGTRLTVT.